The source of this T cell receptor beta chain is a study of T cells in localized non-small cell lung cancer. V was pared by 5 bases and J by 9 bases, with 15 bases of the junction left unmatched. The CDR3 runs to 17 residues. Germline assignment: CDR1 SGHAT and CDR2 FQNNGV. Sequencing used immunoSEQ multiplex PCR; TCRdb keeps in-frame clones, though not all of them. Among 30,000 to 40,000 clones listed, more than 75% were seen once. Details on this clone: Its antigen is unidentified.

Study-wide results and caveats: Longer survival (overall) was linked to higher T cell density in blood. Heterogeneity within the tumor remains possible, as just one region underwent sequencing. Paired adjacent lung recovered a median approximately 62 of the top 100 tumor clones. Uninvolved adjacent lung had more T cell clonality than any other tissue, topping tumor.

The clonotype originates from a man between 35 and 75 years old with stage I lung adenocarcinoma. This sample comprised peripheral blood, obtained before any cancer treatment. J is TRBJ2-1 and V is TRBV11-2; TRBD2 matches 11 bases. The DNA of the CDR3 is TGTGCCAGCAGCCGAGTTCCAACCGGGACTAGCGGAGCTGAGCAGTTCTTC. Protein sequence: CASSRVPTGTSGAEQFF.